Shown below are 15 T cell receptor beta chains from a single sample sequenced in a study of blood T cells in healthy people across ages. Together with a sample-barcoded 5' primer, a J-beta primer mix was included in a second PCR lasting about 6 to 11 cycles. TCRdb recomputed calls from the 5' RACE reads with MiXCR, one row per CDR3 protein. The sample lists roughly 680,000 distinct CDR3 sequences, about 51% occurring once. The sequenced sample was blood. The source of these receptors is a woman aged 80 or over in good health.

The V and J genes are TRBV12-3 or TRBV12-4 and TRBJ1-2; D is ambiguous. Trimming removed 5 bases from V and 7 bases from J, with 8 bases in between. The CDR3 consists of 11 residues. The DNA for the CDR3 is TGTGCCAGCAGTCCCTCCCGTGGCTACACCTTC. Amino acid sequence: CASSPSRGYTF.

V is TRBV7-9 and J is TRBJ2-5, with a weak D call TRBD1 (5 bases). Germline CDR1 reads SEHNR; CDR2 reads FQNEAQ (reference sequence). V lost 5 bases to trimming and J lost 13 bases, with 20 bases between them. This CDR3 is 13 amino acids long. DNA of the CDR3: TGTGCCAGCAGCGCCGAAGGTACTATGGGGCCGTACTTC. Its protein product is CASSAEGTMGPYF.

This clonotype was observed a single time. This chain uses TRBV20-1 with TRBJ2-3, with D hard to call. Trimming removed 5 bases at V and 1 base at J, with 13 bases between. The CDR3 runs 14 residues. Germline loops: CDR1 DFQATT, CDR2 SNEGSKA (reference sequence). The CDR3 here is CSALYGFGTDTQYF. CDR3 coding DNA: TGCAGTGCTTTATATGGCTTTGGCACAGATACGCAGTATTTT.

This clonotype appeared many times. The CDR3 nucleotides are TGTGCCAGCAGTCGTAGCGGGGGGGCCGCAGATACGCAGTATTTT. Its protein is CASSRSGGAADTQYF. The chain employs TRBV12-3 or TRBV12-4 and TRBJ2-3, with 11 bases fitting TRBD2. This CDR3 is 15 amino acids long. Trimming cost V 5 bases and J 4 bases; bases outside gene matches: 5.

This chain joins TRBV7-2 and TRBJ2-5; no definite D call. The germline V gene encodes CDR1 SGHTA and CDR2 FQGNSA. The CDR3 is 14 amino acids. Trimming removed 5 bases at V and 1 base at J, with 11 bases between. CDR3 in DNA: TGTGCCAGCAGCCCCGGCAGCCTCCAAGAGACCCAGTACTTC. This gives the protein CASSPGSLQETQYF.

The chain links TRBV7-3 to TRBJ1-1, with TRBD1 identical over 9 bases. Germline lookup yields CDR1 SGHTA and CDR2 FQGTGA. The CDR3 extends over 14 amino acids. Trimming at V came to 5 bases and at J to 5 bases, leaving 6 bases not matched to a gene. The CDR3 loop is CASSVGQGYTEAFF. CDR3 nucleotides: TGTGCCAGCAGCGTCGGACAGGGGTATACTGAAGCTTTCTTT. Drawing the rest from reference TRBV7-3 and TRBJ1-1, the complete variable domain is GAGVSQTPSNKVTEKGKYVELRCDPISGHTALYWYRQSLGQGPEFLIYFQGTGAADDSGLPNDRFFAVRPEGSVSTLKIQRTERGDSAVYLCASSVGQGYTEAFFGQGTRLTVV.

This clonotype turned up a few times. DNA for the CDR3: TGTGCCAGCAGCACTAGGGGGGGCTGGGACACTGAAGCTTTCTTT. This sequence encodes CASSTRGGWDTEAFF. The rearrangement joins TRBV7-9 to TRBJ1-1; a weak D match, TRBD1 (6 bases). The CDR3 loop spans 15 amino acids. Germline values: CDR1 SEHNR, CDR2 FQNEAQ (reference sequence). The ends were cut back, 5 bases at V and 3 bases at J, with 16 bases in the middle.

This clonotype came up a few times. The V and J genes are TRBV7-2 and TRBJ2-5; D remains ambiguous. The CDR3 runs 12 residues. The germline V gene encodes CDR1 SGHTA and CDR2 FQGNSA. Trimming took 8 bases from V and 1 from J, leaving 8 bases between them. The CDR3 DNA sequence: TGTGCCAGCGGAGAGTCCCAAGAGACCCAGTACTTC. Translation: CASGESQETQYF.

Concerning this clonotype: A much larger clonotype is one base distant, so this may be a read error. The chain uses TRBV5-1 and TRBJ2-1, with 7 bases fitting TRBD2. The CDR3 covers 14 residues. CDR1 SGHRS and CDR2 YFSETQ come from the germline V gene. CDR3 in amino acids: CASKRGVSSNERFF. The CDR3 nucleotides read TGCGCCAGCAAACGGGGGGTATCCTCCAATGAGCGGTTCTTC.

This clonotype came up many times. The gene calls are TRBV20-1 and TRBJ2-3; 9 bases agree with TRBD2. The CDR3 is made up of 15 amino acids. The germline V gene encodes CDR1 DFQATT and CDR2 SNEGSKA (reference sequence). The ends lost 4 bases at V and 1 base at J; junction bases unmatched: 6. CDR3: CSAKIAGEGTDTQYF. The CDR3 bases are TGCAGTGCTAAAATAGCGGGAGAGGGCACAGATACGCAGTATTTT.

This clonotype was recorded only once. The genes are TRBV3-1 and TRBJ1-6, with D perhaps matching TRBD1 (6 bases). V lost 5 bases to trimming and J lost 5 bases, with 16 bases between them. CDR3 length: 16 amino acids. Germline CDR1 is LGHDT and CDR2 is YNNKEL (reference sequence). Here the CDR3 reads CASSFRRGANNSPLHF. The CDR3 DNA reads TGTGCCAGCAGCTTCCGCAGGGGCGCAAATAATTCACCCCTCCACTTT.

This clonotype has ten or more counts. The chain combines TRBV4-2 with TRBJ2-2; 10 bases align to TRBD2. The CDR3 has 16 residues. Germline CDR1 LGHNA, CDR2 YNFKEQ. J lost 3 bases, V lost 1 base, and 2 bases had no gene match. DNA of the CDR3: TGTGCCAGCAGCCAAGGCCTAGCGGGAGACACCGGGGAGCTGTTTTTT. As protein: CASSQGLAGDTGELFF.

This clonotype was recorded at least ten times. The chain carries TRBV6-5 and TRBJ1-5; D is unresolved. V was clipped by 6 bases and J by 4 bases, with 10 bases between them. Germline V gene sequence: CDR1 MNHEY, CDR2 SVGAGI. The CDR3 is made up of 13 amino acids. The CDR3 here is CASRSSWNQPQHF. In DNA form, the CDR3 reads TGTGCCAGCAGATCCTCATGGAATCAGCCCCAGCATTTT.

This chain joins TRBV2 and TRBJ2-5; maybe TRBD1 (7 bases). Germline CDR1 and CDR2: SNHLY and FYNNEI. V was pared by 1 base and J by 6 bases, with 12 bases between. The CDR3 totals 14 residues. The CDR3 loop reads CASSEGQGGQTQYF. CDR3 nucleotide sequence: TGTGCCAGCAGTGAAGGGCAGGGGGGACAGACCCAGTACTTC.

V usage is TRBV29-1 and J usage is TRBJ2-7; maybe TRBD2 (6 bases). Germline assignment: CDR1 SQVTM and CDR2 ANQGSEA. The CDR3 is 15 amino acids. V was clipped by 1 base and J by 3 bases, with 16 bases between them. The CDR3: CSVEAGQGGVYEQYF. CDR3 DNA sequence: TGCAGCGTTGAAGCCGGGCAGGGAGGAGTCTACGAGCAGTACTTC.